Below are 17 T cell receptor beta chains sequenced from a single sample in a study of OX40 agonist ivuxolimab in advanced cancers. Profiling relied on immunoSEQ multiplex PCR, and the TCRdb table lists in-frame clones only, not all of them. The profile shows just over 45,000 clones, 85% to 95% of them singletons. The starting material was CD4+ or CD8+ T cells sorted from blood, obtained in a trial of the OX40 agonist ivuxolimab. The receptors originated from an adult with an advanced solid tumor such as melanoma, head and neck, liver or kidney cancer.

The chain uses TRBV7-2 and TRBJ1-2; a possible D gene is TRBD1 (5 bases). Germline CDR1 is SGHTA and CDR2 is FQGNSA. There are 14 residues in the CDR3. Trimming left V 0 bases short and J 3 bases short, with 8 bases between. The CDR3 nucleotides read TGTGCCAGCAGCTTAGCCCGGGGGTACTATGGCTACACCTTC. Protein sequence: CASSLARGYYGYTF.

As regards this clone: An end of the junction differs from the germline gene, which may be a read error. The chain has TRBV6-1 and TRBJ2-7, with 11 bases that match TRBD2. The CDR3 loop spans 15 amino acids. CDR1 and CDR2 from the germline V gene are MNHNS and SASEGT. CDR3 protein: CAGSERTSGLNEQYF. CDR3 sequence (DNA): TGTGCCGGCAGTGAAAGGACTAGCGGGCTGAACGAGCAGTACTTC.

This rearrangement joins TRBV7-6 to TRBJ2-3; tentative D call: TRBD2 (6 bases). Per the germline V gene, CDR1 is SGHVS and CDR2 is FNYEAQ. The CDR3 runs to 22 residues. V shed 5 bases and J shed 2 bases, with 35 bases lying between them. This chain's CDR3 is CASSAREIGTITSSHDTDTQYF. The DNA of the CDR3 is TGTGCCAGCAGCGCCCGGGAGATCGGGACCATCACTAGTTCCCACGACACAGATACGCAGTATTTT.

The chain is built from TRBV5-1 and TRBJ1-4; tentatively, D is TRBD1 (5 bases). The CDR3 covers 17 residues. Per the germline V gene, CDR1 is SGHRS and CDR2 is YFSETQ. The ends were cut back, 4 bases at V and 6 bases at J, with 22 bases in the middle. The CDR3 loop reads CASSGRDSLEWDEKLFF. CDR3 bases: TGCGCCAGCAGCGGCCGGGACTCACTAGAGTGGGATGAAAAACTGTTTTTT.

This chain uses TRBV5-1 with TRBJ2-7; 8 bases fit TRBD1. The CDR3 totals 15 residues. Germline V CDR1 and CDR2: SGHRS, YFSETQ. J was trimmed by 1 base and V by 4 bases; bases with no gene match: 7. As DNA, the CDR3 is TGCGCCAGCAGCCTCCCAGACAGGGGTTCCTACGAGCAGTACTTC. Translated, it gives CASSLPDRGSYEQYF.

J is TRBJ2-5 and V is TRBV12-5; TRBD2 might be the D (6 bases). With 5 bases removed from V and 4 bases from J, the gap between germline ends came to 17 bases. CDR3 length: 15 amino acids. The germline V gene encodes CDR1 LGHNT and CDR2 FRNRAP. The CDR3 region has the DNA TGTGCTAGTGGTCCAGAGAGAGCGGGTGGAGAGACCCAGTACTTC. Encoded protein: CASGPERAGGETQYF.

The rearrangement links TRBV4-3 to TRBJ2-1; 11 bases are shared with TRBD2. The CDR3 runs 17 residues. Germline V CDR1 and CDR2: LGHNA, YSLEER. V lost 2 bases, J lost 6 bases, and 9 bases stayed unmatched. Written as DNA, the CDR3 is TGCGCCAGCAGCCAAATACCTTTAGCGGGAGGGTCCAATGAGCAGTTCTTC. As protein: CASSQIPLAGGSNEQFF.

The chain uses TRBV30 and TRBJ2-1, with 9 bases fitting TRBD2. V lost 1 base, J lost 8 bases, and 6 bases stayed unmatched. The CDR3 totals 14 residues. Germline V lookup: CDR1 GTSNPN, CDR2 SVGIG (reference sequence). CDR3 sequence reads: CAWSGVAGVHEQFF. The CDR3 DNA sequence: TGTGCCTGGAGTGGGGTAGCGGGAGTACATGAGCAGTTCTTC.

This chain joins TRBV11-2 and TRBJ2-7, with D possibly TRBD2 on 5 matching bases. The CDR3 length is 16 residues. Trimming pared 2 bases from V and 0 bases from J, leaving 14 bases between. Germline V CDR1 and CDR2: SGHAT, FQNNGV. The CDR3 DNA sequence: TGTGCCAGCAGCTTAACGGGGTATTTCAGCTCCTACGAGCAGTACTTC. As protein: CASSLTGYFSSYEQYF.

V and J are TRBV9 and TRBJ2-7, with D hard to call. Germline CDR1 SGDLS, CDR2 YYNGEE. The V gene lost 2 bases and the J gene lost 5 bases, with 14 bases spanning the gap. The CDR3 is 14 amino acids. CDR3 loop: CASSVRRAGDEQYF. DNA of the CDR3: TGTGCCAGCAGCGTCCGGCGCGCAGGTGACGAGCAGTACTTC.

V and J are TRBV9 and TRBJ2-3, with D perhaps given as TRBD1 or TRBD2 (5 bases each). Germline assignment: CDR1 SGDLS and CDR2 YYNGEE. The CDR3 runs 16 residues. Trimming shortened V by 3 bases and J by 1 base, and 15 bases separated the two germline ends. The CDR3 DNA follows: TGTGCCAGCAGCGCCTCAGGGACCCCGGGCACAGATACGCAGTATTTT. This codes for CASSASGTPGTDTQYF.

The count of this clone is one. In nucleotides, the CDR3 is TGTGCCAGCAGTATTAGCGGACCTTACAATGAGCAGTTCTTC. It specifies CASSISGPYNEQFF. The chain recombines TRBV27 with TRBJ2-1; D possibly corresponds to TRBD2 (6 bases). Germline CDR1 is MNHEY and CDR2 is SMNVEV (reference sequence). The V and J ends lost 5 bases and 4 bases respectively, with 12 bases between them. CDR3 length: 14 residues.

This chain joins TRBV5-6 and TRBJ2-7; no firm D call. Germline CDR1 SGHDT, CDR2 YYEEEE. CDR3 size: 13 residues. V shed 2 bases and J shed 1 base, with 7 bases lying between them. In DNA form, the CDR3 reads TGTGCCAGCAGCTTCGGGCGGTCCTACGAGCAGTACTTC. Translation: CASSFGRSYEQYF. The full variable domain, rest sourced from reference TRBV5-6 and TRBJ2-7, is DAGVTQSPTHLIKTRGQQVTLRCSPKSGHDTVSWYQQALGQGPQFIFQYYEEEERQRGNFPDRFSGHQFPNYSSELNVNALLLGDSALYLCASSFGRSYEQYFGPGTRLTVT.

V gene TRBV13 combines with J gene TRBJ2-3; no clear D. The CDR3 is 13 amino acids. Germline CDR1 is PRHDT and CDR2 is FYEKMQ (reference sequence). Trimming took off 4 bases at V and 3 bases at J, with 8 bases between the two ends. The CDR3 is CASSSPMTDTQYF. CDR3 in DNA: TGTGCCAGCAGCTCACCGATGACAGATACGCAGTATTTT.

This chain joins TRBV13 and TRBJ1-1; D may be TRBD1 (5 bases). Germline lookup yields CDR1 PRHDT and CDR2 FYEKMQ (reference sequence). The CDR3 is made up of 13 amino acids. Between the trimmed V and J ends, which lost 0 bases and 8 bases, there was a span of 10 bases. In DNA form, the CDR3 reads TGTGCCAGCAGCTTAGGAACAGGCGCAGAAGCTTTCTTT. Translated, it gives CASSLGTGAEAFF. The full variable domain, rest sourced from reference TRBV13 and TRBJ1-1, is AAGVIQSPRHLIKEKRETATLKCYPIPRHDTVYWYQQGPGQDPQFLISFYEKMQSDKGSIPDRFSAQQFSDYHSELNMSSLELGDSALYFCASSLGTGAEAFFGQGTRLTVV.

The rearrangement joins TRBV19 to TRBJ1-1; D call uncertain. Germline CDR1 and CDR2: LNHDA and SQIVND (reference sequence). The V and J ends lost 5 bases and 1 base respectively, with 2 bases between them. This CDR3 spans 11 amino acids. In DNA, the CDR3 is TGTGCCAGTAGTCCGAACACTGAAGCTTTCTTT. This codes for CASSPNTEAFF.

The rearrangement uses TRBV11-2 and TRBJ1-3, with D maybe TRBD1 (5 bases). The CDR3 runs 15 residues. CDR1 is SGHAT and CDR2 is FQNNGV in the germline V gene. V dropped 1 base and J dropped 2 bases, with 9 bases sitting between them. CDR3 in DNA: TGTGCCAGCAGCTTAGGTCAGGGCCCTGGAAACACCATATATTTT. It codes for CASSLGQGPGNTIYF.